A selection of T cell receptor beta chains follows, all from one sample in a study of CD8+CD57+ T cells in acquired aplastic anemia. TCRdb analysed the reads with MiXCR anew, one entry per CDR3 protein. Altogether roughly 290,000 distinct CDR3 sequences are present, roughly 59% being singletons, with the ten largest covering under 1.5%. Sequences were obtained from sorted CD4+, CD8+, or CD8+CD57+ T cells (not recorded which) from PBMCs. These receptors were taken from a human donor with aplastic anemia. Each CDR3 is given with its conserved first and last residue. Each record gives: J gene, clone size, D gene, V gene, CDR3 DNA, CDR3 protein. A D gene is named only where the DNA matches it firmly. Not all rows give a size; the values are once, few, many and, for expanded clones, a class.

TRBJ2-3,few,TRBD2,TRBV5-5,TGTGCCAGCAGCCCCAGCGGGGGAAACACAGATACGCAGTATTTT,CASSPSGGNTDTQYF
TRBJ2-7,.,TRBD1,TRBV15,TGTGCCACCAGCAGGCCCGGGACAGGACCTTACGAGCAGTACTTC,CATSRPGTGPYEQYF
TRBJ1-5,.,TRBD1,TRBV20-1,TGCAGTGCTAGGGGTCCGGACGGGGGACAGGAACCTTCCAATCAGCCCCAGCATTTT,CSARGPDGGQEPSNQPQHF
TRBJ2-1,.,.,TRBV15,TGTGCCACCAGCAGGGGGGACACGGGCGCTGACGAGCAGTTTTTC,CATSRGDTGADEQFF
TRBJ2-1,.,TRBD1,TRBV15,TGTGCCACCAGCAGGGGGACAGACTACAATGAGCAGTTCTTC,CATSRGTDYNEQFF
TRBJ1-1,.,TRBD1,TRBV7-9,TGTGCCAGCAGCGACCGGGGACAGGGGGCCCCCTTGGAAGCTTTCTTT,CASSDRGQGAPLEAFF
TRBJ1-6,many,.,TRBV30,TGTGCCTGGAGTCAGAACGGGTCACCCCTCCACTTT,CAWSQNGSPLHF
TRBJ2-2,many,TRBD2,TRBV7-6,TGTGCCAGCAGGGCCGGGACTAGCGCTGCCGGGGAGCTGTTTTTT,CASRAGTSAAGELFF
TRBJ2-7,.,TRBD1,TRBV2,TGTGCCAGCAGTGGGACAGGGGCGAAGGAGCAGTACTTC,CASSGTGAKEQYF
TRBJ1-6,many,TRBD1,TRBV2,TGTGCCAGTCGACCAGGGGGGAATTCACCCCTCCACTTT,CASRPGGNSPLHF
TRBJ2-7,.,.,TRBV7-3,TGTGCCAGCAGCCTAAAAGCGGCCGGTCCGAGGGAGCAGTACTTC,CASSLKAAGPREQYF
TRBJ2-2,.,.,TRBV19,TGTGCCAGTAGTATTGCAGGTACGAGTTCCCCGGCGTTTTTT,CASSIAGTSSPAFF
TRBJ2-3,few,TRBD1,TRBV2,TGTGCCAGCAGTGCCCTGGGACAGGGCGGAAATACGCAGTATTTT,CASSALGQGGNTQYF
TRBJ1-5,.,.,TRBV7-9,TGTGCCAGCAGTTCCGGGGATCAGCCCCAGCATTTT,CASSSGDQPQHF
TRBJ1-1,many,.,TRBV6-1,TGTGCCAGCAGTCCTTACGACGGGGGGACTGAAGCTTTCTTT,CASSPYDGGTEAFF
TRBJ1-5,once,.,TRBV10-3,TGTGCCACCACGCCGGGCGCGGGGAGCAATCAGCCCCAGCATTTT,CATTPGAGSNQPQHF
TRBJ2-7,many,TRBD2,TRBV29-1,TGCAGCGTCCGGGACAGTACTAGCGGGGGGCCCTACGAGCAGTACTTC,CSVRDSTSGGPYEQYF
TRBJ2-2,.,.,TRBV5-1,TGCGCCAGCAGCTTGAGGACAGATTTGAACACCGGGGAGCTGTTTTTT,CASSLRTDLNTGELFF
TRBJ2-1,many,.,TRBV5-1,TGCGCCAGCAGCTTGGGGACTACGATTGAGCAGTTCTTC,CASSLGTTIEQFF
TRBJ1-3,few,.,TRBV10-3,TGTGCCATCACTATGACTGGAAACACCATATATTTT,CAITMTGNTIYF
TRBJ1-2,.,TRBD1,TRBV7-3,TGTGCCAGCTCACCCCAGGGACAGGAAGAGGGCTACACCTTC,CASSPQGQEEGYTF
TRBJ1-6,.,TRBD1,TRBV25-1,TGTGCCAGCAGTGCGGGACAGGGAGTTTCACCCCTCCACTTT,CASSAGQGVSPLHF